The subject of this entry is one T cell receptor (beta chain). Semi-nested PCR with Nested Universal Primer A followed constant-region reverse priming of full-length variable regions. In TCRdb, the 5' RACE reads were re-called with MiXCR into one record per CDR3 protein. The sample has approximately 29,000 distinct CDR3 sequences, roughly 26% seen once. CDR3 size: 14 residues. Germline V gene sequence: CDR1 SEHNR, CDR2 FQNEAQ (reference sequence). Between the trimmed V and J ends, which lost 5 bases and 5 bases, there was a span of 15 bases. The V gene is TRBV7-9, the J gene TRBJ1-2; D gene unclear. This sequence was found in a female donor with breast cancer. The material sequenced was naive CD4+ T cells sorted from a lymph node. Sample subset: naive CD4+ T cells, CD4+CD45RA+CD25-. The CDR3 here is CASSPTREGYGYTF. The CDR3 region has the DNA TGTGCCAGCAGCCCCACCCGGGAAGGGTATGGCTACACCTTC. Using reference TRBV7-9 and TRBJ1-2 for the parts outside the CDR3, the full variable domain is DTGVSQNPRHKITKRGQNVTFRCDPISEHNRLYWYRQTLGQGPEFLTYFQNEAQLEKSRLLSDRFSAERPKGSFSTLEIQRTEQGDSAMYLCASSPTREGYGYTFGSGTRLTVV.